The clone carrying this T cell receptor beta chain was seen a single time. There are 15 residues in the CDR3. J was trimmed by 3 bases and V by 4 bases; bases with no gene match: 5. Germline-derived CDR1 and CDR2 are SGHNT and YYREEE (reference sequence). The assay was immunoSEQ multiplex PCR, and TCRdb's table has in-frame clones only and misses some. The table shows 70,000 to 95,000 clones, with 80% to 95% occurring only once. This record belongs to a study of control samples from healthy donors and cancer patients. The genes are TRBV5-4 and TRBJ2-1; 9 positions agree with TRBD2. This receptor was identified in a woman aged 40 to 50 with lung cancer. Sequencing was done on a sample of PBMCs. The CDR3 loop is CASSTQTSGYNEQFF. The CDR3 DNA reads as TGTGCCAGCAGCACCCAGACTAGCGGCTACAATGAGCAGTTCTTC.